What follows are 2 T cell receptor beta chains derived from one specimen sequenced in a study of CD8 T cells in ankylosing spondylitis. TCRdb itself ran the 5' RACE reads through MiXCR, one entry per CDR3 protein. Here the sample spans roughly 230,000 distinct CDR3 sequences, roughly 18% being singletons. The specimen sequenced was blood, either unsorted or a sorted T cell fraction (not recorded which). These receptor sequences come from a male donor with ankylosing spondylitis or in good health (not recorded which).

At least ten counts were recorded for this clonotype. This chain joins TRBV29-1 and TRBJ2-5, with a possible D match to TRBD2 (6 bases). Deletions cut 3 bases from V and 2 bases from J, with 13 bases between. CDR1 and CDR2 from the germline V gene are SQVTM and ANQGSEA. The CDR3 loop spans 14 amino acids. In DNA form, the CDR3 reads TGCAGCGTTGAGGAGGGGCACACACAAGAGACCCAGTACTTC. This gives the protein CSVEEGHTQETQYF.

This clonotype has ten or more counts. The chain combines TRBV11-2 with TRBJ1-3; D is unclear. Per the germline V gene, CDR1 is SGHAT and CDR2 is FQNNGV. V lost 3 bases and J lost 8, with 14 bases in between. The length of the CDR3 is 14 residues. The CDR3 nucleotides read TGTGCCAGCAGCTTTGTGGGCCAGTCGGACACCATATATTTT. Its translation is CASSFVGQSDTIYF.